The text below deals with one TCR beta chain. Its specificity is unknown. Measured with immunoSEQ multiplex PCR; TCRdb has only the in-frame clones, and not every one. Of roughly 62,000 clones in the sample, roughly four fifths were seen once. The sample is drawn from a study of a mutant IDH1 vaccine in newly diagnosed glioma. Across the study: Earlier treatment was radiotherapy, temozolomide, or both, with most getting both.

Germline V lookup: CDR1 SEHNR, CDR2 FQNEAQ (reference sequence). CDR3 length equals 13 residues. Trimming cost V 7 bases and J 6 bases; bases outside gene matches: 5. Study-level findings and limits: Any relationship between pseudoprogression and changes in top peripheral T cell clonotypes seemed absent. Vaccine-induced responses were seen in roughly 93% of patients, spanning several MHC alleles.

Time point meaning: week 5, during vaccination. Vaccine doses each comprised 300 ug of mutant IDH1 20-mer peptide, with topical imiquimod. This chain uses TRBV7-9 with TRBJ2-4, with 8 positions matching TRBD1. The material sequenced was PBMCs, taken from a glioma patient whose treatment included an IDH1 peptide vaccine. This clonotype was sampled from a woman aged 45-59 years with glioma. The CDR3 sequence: CASTIGTGNIQYF. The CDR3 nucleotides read TGTGCCAGCACCATTGGGACAGGAAACATTCAGTACTTC.